Below, 9 T cell receptor beta chains from the same sample are listed, as sequenced in a study of monozygotic twins with inflammatory bowel disease. TCRdb reprocessed the 5' RACE reads and stores each CDR3 protein as one record, lacking DNA. The sample has 120,000 to 150,000 distinct CDR3 sequences; the top ten hold roughly 2.5%. Sequencing was performed on blood. The receptors originated from a human donor with ulcerative colitis or Crohn's disease, or a healthy co-twin of an affected twin (not recorded which).

V is TRBV20-1 and J is TRBJ1-4; the TRBD1 assignment by TCRdb is unverifiable without DNA. The CDR3 covers 15 residues. Germline lookup yields CDR1 DFQATT and CDR2 SNEGSKA (reference sequence). The CDR3 loop reads CSARGQEPTNEKLFF.

The J gene is TRBJ2-2, the V gene TRBV4-1; TCRdb designates TRBD1, a call that cannot be tested without DNA. CDR3 length: 15 residues. The germline V gene has CDR1 MGHRA and CDR2 YSYEKL. CDR3 sequence reads: CASSQDRVGTGELFF.

V gene TRBV4-3 combines with J gene TRBJ1-6; the TCRdb call, TRBD1, lacks DNA for checking. Germline V gene lookup returns CDR1 LGHNA and CDR2 YSLEER. The CDR3 spans 17 residues. The CDR3 spells CASSQDMTGGMDSHLHF.

This chain joins TRBV12-3 or TRBV12-4 and TRBJ1-2; TCRdb names TRBD1, which stays unverified in the absence of DNA. The CDR3 totals 15 residues. This CDR3 is CASSNRDRALDGYTF.

The rearrangement joins TRBV12-5 to TRBJ2-7; absent DNA, TCRdb's TRBD1 call cannot be checked. CDR3 size: 11 residues. The germline gives CDR1 LGHNT, CDR2 FRNRAP. The CDR3 is CASAFRGEQYF.

This sequence joins TRBV5-1 and TRBJ1-2. This CDR3 has 15 residues. Germline-derived CDR1 and CDR2 are SGHRS and YFSETQ. CDR3 sequence reads: CASSLEGLTNYGYTF.

The chain has TRBV15 and TRBJ2-2; the TCRdb D gene call, TRBD1, has no DNA to confirm it. The CDR3 is made up of 18 amino acids. Germline values: CDR1 LNHNV, CDR2 YYDKDF (reference sequence). The CDR3 region is CATSRKPGHLPPTGELFF.

The chain has TRBV20-1 and TRBJ2-1; TCRdb gives TRBD1 as the D gene, but with no DNA this cannot be confirmed. The CDR3 is 12 amino acids. From germline, CDR1 is DFQATT and CDR2 SNEGSKA (reference sequence). The CDR3: CSAWGRYNEQFF.

The J gene is TRBJ2-3, the V gene TRBV7-3; the TCRdb call, TRBD2, lacks DNA for checking. Germline V lookup: CDR1 SGHTA, CDR2 FQGTGA. The CDR3 is 16 residues long. Here the CDR3 reads CASSLRASGLTDTQYF.